The present TCR beta chain was sequenced within a study of shared clonotypes between healthy human individuals. The wider study: Donor ages ranged 18 to 49 years: a couple of women, three men.

The table lists this clone with a count of one. What it binds is unknown. Germline-derived CDR1 and CDR2 are MNHEY and SMNVEV (reference sequence). Trimming cost V 1 base and J 10 bases, with 14 bases left between them. The CDR3 has 14 residues. TCRdb's table, derived via immunoSEQ multiplex PCR, lists solely in-frame clones and lacks some. The sample lists some 2,100,000 clones; 85% to 95% were seen once. CD45RO-negative CD8 cells positively selected for CCR7 made up the naive population, which excluded terminally differentiated effector memory CD45RA+ cells. The donor population consisted of healthy HIV-negative adults with no recent acute infections or vaccinations. Among the donors, all were Caucasian adults who lived in Nashville, Tennessee. Study findings and constraints: What naive subsets generally showed was a larger estimated richness than memory subsets showed.

J is TRBJ2-1 and V is TRBV27; D is possibly TRBD1 (6 bases). This clonotype was obtained from a young man in good health. Some clones in this sample may be carry-over from other donors' samples. Specimen: naive CD8+ T cells from PBMCs. CDR3 loop: CASSLLPLGQEQFF. For the CDR3, the DNA is TGTGCCAGCAGTTTATTACCCCTCGGACAGGAGCAGTTCTTC.